A single sample gave rise to the 2 T cell receptor beta chains below, sequenced in a study of CD8+ T cells in alopecia areata (dated by TCRdb to 2016 to 2018). Receptor libraries were prepared by the immunoSEQ multiplex PCR assay. RNA was extracted from all samples and reverse transcribed into cDNA, which served as template for TCR sequencing. TCRdb holds this immuneACCESS table with in-frame rearrangements only. Some clones are missing; in checked studies, unresolved V genes explain under half, and the rest has no known cause. This sample is represented by 100,000 to 130,000 clones; approximately 60% of them were singletons. Around 20% of the sample is in the top ten clones. Sequencing was carried out using CD8+ T cells sorted from blood. Receptors were obtained from a human donor in good health.

The chain couples TRBV7-8 to TRBJ1-5; a possible D gene is TRBD1 (5 bases). Trimming took off 7 bases at V and 0 bases at J, with 13 bases between the two ends. The CDR3 runs 15 residues. From germline, CDR1 is SGHVS and CDR2 FQNEAQ. CDR3 DNA sequence: TGTGCCAGCATCGAGGGACGGAATAGCAATCAGCCCCAGCATTTT. Translated: CASIEGRNSNQPQHF.

The chain is built from TRBV2 and TRBJ2-6; 7 nucleotides agree with TRBD1. This CDR3 is built from 20 residues. Germline assignment: CDR1 SNHLY and CDR2 FYNNEI. With 3 bases clipped from V and 0 bases from J, the junction kept 14 bases outside the gene matches. For the CDR3, the DNA is TGTGCCAGCAGTGACCCTAAAGGACAGGCCATTCGCTCTGGGGCCAACGTCCTGACTTTC. It yields the protein CASSDPKGQAIRSGANVLTF.